Each of the 2 T cell receptor beta chains below was sequenced from the same sample in a study of T cell responses to AZD1222 COVID-19 vaccine. Produced via immunoSEQ multiplex PCR; TCRdb's table is partial and in-frame only. The sample has 75,000 to 85,000 clones, roughly 90% seen once; the top ten hold over 1.1%. This sample comprised peripheral blood, obtained 28 days after the second AZD1222 dose. These receptors were collected from an adult who received the AZD1222 COVID-19 vaccine.

This chain joins TRBV2 and TRBJ1-6, with unresolved D. CDR3 size: 16 residues. Germline CDR1 SNHLY, CDR2 FYNNEI. Trimming shortened V by 4 bases and J by 0 bases, and 10 bases separated the two germline ends. The CDR3 DNA follows: TGTGCCAGCAGTGCGGGGTCAAGCTCCTATAATTCACCCCTCCACTTT. Protein product: CASSAGSSSYNSPLHF.

The rearrangement links TRBV19 to TRBJ1-4; no firm D call. With 3 bases removed from V and 1 base from J, the gap between germline ends came to 12 bases. CDR3 size: 16 residues. The germline V gene encodes CDR1 LNHDA and CDR2 SQIVND (reference sequence). This CDR3 is CASSMRTQRTNEKLFF. The CDR3 DNA reads TGTGCCAGTAGTATGCGGACCCAGCGAACTAATGAAAAACTGTTTTTT. Together with reference TRBV19 and TRBJ1-4, the CDR3 gives the full variable domain: DGGITQSPKYLFRKEGQNVTLSCEQNLNHDAMYWYRQDPGQGLRLIYYSQIVNDFQKGDIAEGYSVSREKKESFPLTVTSAQKNPTAFYLCASSMRTQRTNEKLFFGSGTQLSVL.